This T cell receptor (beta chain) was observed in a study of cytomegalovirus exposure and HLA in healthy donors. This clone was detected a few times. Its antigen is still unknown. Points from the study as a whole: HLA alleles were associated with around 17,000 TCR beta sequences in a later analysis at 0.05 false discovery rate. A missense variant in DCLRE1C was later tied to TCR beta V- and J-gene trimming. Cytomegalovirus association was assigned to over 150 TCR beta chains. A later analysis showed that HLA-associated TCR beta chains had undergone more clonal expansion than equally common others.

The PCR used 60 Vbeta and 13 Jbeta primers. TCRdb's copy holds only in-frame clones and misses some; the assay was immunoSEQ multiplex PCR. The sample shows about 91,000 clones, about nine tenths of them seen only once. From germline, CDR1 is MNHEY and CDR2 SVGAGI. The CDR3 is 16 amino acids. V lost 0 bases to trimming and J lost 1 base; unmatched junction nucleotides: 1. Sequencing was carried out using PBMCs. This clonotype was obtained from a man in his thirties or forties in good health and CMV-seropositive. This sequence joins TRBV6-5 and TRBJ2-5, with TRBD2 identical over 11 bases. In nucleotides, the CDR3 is TGTGCCAGCAGTTACTCTGGGACTAGCGGCCAAGAGACCCAGTACTTC. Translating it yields CASSYSGTSGQETQYF.